The rows below give T cell receptor beta chains drawn from one sample of a study of CD8 T cells in ankylosing spondylitis. TCRdb re-called the 5' RACE reads with MiXCR, one entry per CDR3 protein. The data show fewer than 200,000 distinct CDR3 sequences, approximately 18% seen once. The sample taken for sequencing was blood, either unsorted or a sorted T cell fraction (not recorded which). The receptors here all came from a male donor aged 10 to 30 with ankylosing spondylitis or in good health (not recorded which). Both conserved end residues are part of each CDR3. D genes are given only for firm matches. Some rows have no size entry. The others give once, few or many, or a class for an expanded clone.

TRBV5-4	many	TRBJ2-7	NA	15	CASSPRGPSSYEQYF	TGTGCCAGCAGTCCCCGTGGGCCGAGCTCCTACGAGCAGTACTTC
TRBV12-3/TRBV12-4	many	TRBJ2-1	TRBD2	19	CASSSATSGRAYSYNEQFF	TGTGCCAGCAGTTCCGCGACTAGCGGGAGGGCTTACTCCTACAATGAGCAGTTCTTC
TRBV6-2/TRBV6-3	NA	TRBJ2-1	TRBD2	18	CASSYLRRTSYYYNEQFF	TGTGCCAGCAGTTACCTCCGAAGGACTAGCTATTACTACAATGAGCAGTTCTTC
TRBV11-3	many	TRBJ2-1	NA	13	CASSSGTIGEQFF	TGTGCCAGCAGTTCCGGGACCATAGGTGAGCAGTTCTTC
TRBV4-3	NA	TRBJ2-3	NA	13	CASSLSGADTQYF	TGCGCCAGCAGCCTCTCGGGGGCAGATACGCAGTATTTT
TRBV5-1	many	TRBJ1-4	NA	15	CASSTNPGTNEKLFF	TGCGCCAGCAGCACGAACCCGGGGACAAACGAAAAACTGTTTTTT
TRBV6-5	many	TRBJ2-7	NA	16	CASRTDYRATSYEQYF	TGTGCCAGCAGAACCGATTATCGTGCAACCTCCTACGAGCAGTACTTC
TRBV12-3/TRBV12-4	many	TRBJ2-1	TRBD1	14	CASSLTGTVNEQFF	TGTGCCAGCAGTCTCACCGGGACAGTCAATGAGCAGTTCTTC
TRBV7-2	many	TRBJ1-2	TRBD1	15	CASSPHSGTAIGYTF	TGTGCCAGCAGCCCCCACTCCGGGACAGCAATTGGCTACACCTTC
TRBV6-6	many	TRBJ1-2	NA	12	CASSSLNYGYTF	TGTGCCAGCAGTTCGCTTAACTATGGCTACACCTTC
TRBV5-1	many	TRBJ2-3	NA	14	CASSLAEETDTQYF	TGCGCCAGCAGCTTGGCCGAGGAAACAGATACGCAGTATTTT
TRBV7-2	NA	TRBJ2-5	TRBD1	16	CASSPRQGGYQETQYF	TGTGCCAGCAGCCCCCGACAGGGGGGGTACCAAGAGACCCAGTACTTC
TRBV12-3/TRBV12-4	few	TRBJ2-5	NA	11	CASSPRETQYF	TGTGCCAGCAGTCCTCGGGAGACCCAGTACTTC
TRBV4-1	NA	TRBJ2-3	TRBD2	14	CASSQGRLADTQYF	TGCGCCAGCAGCCAAGGAAGACTAGCGGATACGCAGTATTTT
TRBV19	many	TRBJ1-1	NA	16	CASSIDMGRRNTEAFF	TGTGCCAGTAGTATAGATATGGGACGGAGGAACACTGAAGCTTTCTTT
TRBV7-6	many	TRBJ2-2	TRBD1	18	CASSLLGRTGANTGELFF	TGTGCCAGCAGTCTTTTAGGCCGGACAGGGGCGAACACCGGGGAGCTGTTTTTT
TRBV10-3	many	TRBJ1-4	TRBD1	13	CAIGPGTGEKLFF	TGTGCCATCGGCCCCGGGACAGGGGAAAAACTGTTTTTT
TRBV4-3	many	TRBJ2-1	TRBD1	13	CASSQAGQGSQFF	TGCGCCAGCAGCCAAGCTGGACAGGGGTCCCAGTTCTTC
TRBV5-1	many	TRBJ1-1	NA	15	CASSFTEGGGTEAFF	TGCGCCAGCAGCTTCACCGAGGGGGGGGGCACTGAAGCTTTCTTT
TRBV2	NA	TRBJ2-3	NA	13	CASSLARPDTQYF	TGTGCCAGCAGCCTAGCAAGACCAGATACGCAGTATTTT
TRBV6-6	few	TRBJ1-1	NA	11	CASNGGTEAFF	TGTGCCAGCAATGGGGGCACTGAAGCTTTCTTT
TRBV3-1	many	TRBJ1-1	NA	14	CASSPREGVTEAFF	TGTGCCAGCAGCCCCCGGGAAGGGGTGACTGAAGCTTTCTTT
TRBV6-5	many	TRBJ2-7	NA	14	CASRPRGILYEQYF	TGTGCCAGCAGGCCTCGGGGCATCCTCTACGAGCAGTACTTC
TRBV15	few	TRBJ2-5	NA	15	CATSRDQVVQETQYF	TGTGCCACCAGCAGAGATCAGGTTGTCCAAGAGACCCAGTACTTC